This TCR beta chain derives from a study of OX40 agonist ivuxolimab in advanced cancers. Study overall: At doses from 0.01 to 10 mg/kg, patients were given intravenous ivuxolimab every 2 weeks. Patients receiving dose escalation had hepatocellular carcinoma, melanoma, renal cell or head and neck cancer. Findings and limits, study-wide: Blood T cells, both CD4+ and CD8+, expanded clonally by week 6 at 0.1 to 3.0 mg/kg.

The germline V gene has CDR1 MNHEY and CDR2 SMNVEV (reference sequence). This CDR3 has 14 amino acids. V lost 6 bases and J lost 0, with 9 bases in between. Points on this clone: Its antigen is unknown.

Clones were sequenced by immunoSEQ multiplex PCR, and TCRdb holds only the in-frame ones, with some missing. The table shows tens of thousands of clones, with around 88% occurring only once. Sequencing was performed on CD4+ or CD8+ T cells sorted from blood, taken in a trial of the OX40 agonist ivuxolimab. This chain joins TRBV27 and TRBJ1-5, with D maybe TRBD1 (6 bases). This TCR derives from an adult with an advanced solid tumor such as melanoma, head and neck, liver or kidney cancer. The CDR3 sequence: CASSPGASNQPQHF. The DNA for the CDR3 is TGTGCCAGCAGCCCAGGGGCTAGCAATCAGCCCCAGCATTTT.